Each of the 18 T cell receptor beta chains below was sequenced from the same sample in a study of OX40 agonist ivuxolimab in advanced cancers. The library was built by means of the immunoSEQ multiplex PCR assay. The table was pulled from immuneACCESS by TCRdb, which kept in-frame rearrangements only. Such tables lose some clones; where checked, under half of the loss comes from unresolved V genes, and the rest has no known cause. This sample holds approximately 56,000 clones; around 85% were observed only once. The ten largest account for 11% to 15% of the sample. The sample here was CD4+ or CD8+ T cells sorted from blood, taken in a trial of the OX40 agonist ivuxolimab. These receptors came from an adult with an advanced solid tumor such as melanoma, head and neck, liver or kidney cancer.

This clone showed up just once. The chain joins TRBV5-1 to TRBJ2-2; 12 nucleotides agree with TRBD1. In germline, CDR1 is SGHRS, CDR2 YFSETQ. Trimming cost V 3 bases and J 4 bases; bases outside gene matches: 4. The CDR3 is 16 residues long. The CDR3 DNA sequence: TGCGCCAGCAGCTCCGGGACAGGGGGCACCACCGGGGAGCTGTTTTTT. This sequence encodes CASSSGTGGTTGELFF.

The chain recombines TRBV5-1 with TRBJ2-5; possible D gene TRBD2, 7 bases. CDR3 size: 17 residues. V was trimmed by 0 bases and J by 5 bases, leaving 20 bases between them. Germline lookup yields CDR1 SGHRS and CDR2 YFSETQ. CDR3 residues: CASSLEWRGPSGETQYF. The CDR3 nucleotides read TGCGCCAGCAGCTTGGAGTGGCGGGGGCCGTCCGGGGAGACCCAGTACTTC.

This chain connects TRBV6-5 to TRBJ1-1; D gene ambiguous. V was pared by 8 bases and J by 2 bases, with 6 bases between. The germline gives CDR1 MNHEY, CDR2 SVGAGI. The CDR3 runs to 11 residues. CDR3 in amino acids: CASGPNTEAFF. The CDR3 DNA sequence: TGTGCCAGCGGCCCTAACACTGAAGCTTTCTTT.

This chain connects TRBV6-4 to TRBJ2-7; no reliable D call. Trimming took 6 bases from V and 6 from J, leaving 15 bases between them. Germline V lookup: CDR1 MRHNA, CDR2 SNTAGT. This CDR3 is built from 13 residues. This CDR3 is CASRASKTGEQYF. The CDR3 nucleotides are TGTGCCAGCAGAGCCTCTAAGACGGGCGAGCAGTACTTC.

The chain is built from TRBV15 and TRBJ2-2, with D perhaps assigned TRBD1 or TRBD2 (5 bases each). The germline CDR1 and CDR2 sequences are LNHNV and YYDKDF (reference sequence). Trimming took off 5 bases at V and 5 bases at J, with 15 bases between the two ends. The CDR3 consists of 15 residues. Here the CDR3 DNA reads TGTGCCACCAGCCCGCCAGGGAGTAAAACCGGGGAGCTGTTTTTT. Protein sequence: CATSPPGSKTGELFF.

The rearrangement joins TRBV30 to TRBJ2-7; 7 bases are a match to TRBD2. CDR1 and CDR2 (germline): GTSNPN, SVGIG (reference sequence). CDR3 size: 13 residues. The V gene end was trimmed by 1 base and the J gene end by 2 bases; junction bases not matched to a gene: 2. CDR3 sequence: CAWSAGGTYEQYF. In DNA form, the CDR3 reads TGTGCCTGGAGTGCGGGGGGAACCTACGAGCAGTACTTC. The full variable domain, completed using reference TRBV30 and TRBJ2-7, is SQTIHQWPATLVQPVGSPLSLECTVEGTSNPNLYWYRQAAGRGLQLLFYSVGIGQISSEVPQNLSASRPQDRQFILSSKKLLLSDSGFYLCAWSAGGTYEQYFGPGTRLTVT.

For the CDR3, the DNA is TGTGCCACCGAAGAGGGCGGGGATACGCAGTATTTT. It specifies CATEEGGDTQYF. The chain recombines TRBV6-1 with TRBJ2-3, with D possibly matching TRBD2 (5 bases). This CDR3 is built from 12 residues. Germline assignment: CDR1 MNHNS and CDR2 SASEGT. Deletions cut 10 bases from V and 6 bases from J, with 14 bases between.

The V gene is TRBV6-5, the J gene TRBJ2-3; 11 positions match TRBD2. Germline V CDR1 and CDR2: MNHEY, SVGAGI. V lost 5 bases to trimming and J lost 2 bases; unmatched junction nucleotides: 3. The CDR3 runs to 15 residues. This CDR3 is CASSLSGGATDTQYF. Here the CDR3 DNA reads TGTGCCAGCAGTCTTAGCGGGGGGGCCACAGATACGCAGTATTTT.

The chain links TRBV5-1 to TRBJ1-2; 8 bases agree with TRBD1. CDR3 length equals 16 residues. V shed 0 bases and J 3 bases; nucleotides not matched to a gene: 7. Looked up from germline, CDR1 is SGHRS and CDR2 is YFSETQ. The chain's CDR3 is CASSLGQGARDYGYTF. CDR3 sequence (DNA): TGCGCCAGCAGCTTGGGGCAGGGGGCGCGGGACTATGGCTACACCTTC.

This chain links TRBV15 with TRBJ1-6; unclear D gene. V lost 4 bases and J lost 0, with 13 bases in between. Germline CDR1 LNHNV, CDR2 YYDKDF (reference sequence). This CDR3 has 17 residues. The CDR3 DNA is TGTGCCACCAGCACGAGGGAAAGGAGCTCCTATAATTCACCCCTCCACTTT. Encoded protein: CATSTRERSSYNSPLHF.

The V gene is TRBV5-1, the J gene TRBJ2-7; 8 bases align to TRBD2. Germline CDR1 SGHRS, CDR2 YFSETQ. The CDR3 sequence is 15 residues long. V shed 0 bases, J shed 2 bases, and the junction held 4 bases outside the gene matches. The CDR3 reads CASSLEPAGAYEQYF. DNA of the CDR3: TGCGCCAGCAGCTTGGAGCCAGCGGGGGCCTACGAGCAGTACTTC.

This clone appeared once. V usage is TRBV5-1 and J usage is TRBJ2-7; TRBD2 matches at 7 bases. CDR3 size: 13 residues. The germline V gene encodes CDR1 SGHRS and CDR2 YFSETQ. J was trimmed by 2 bases and V by 3 bases; bases with no gene match: 2. The CDR3: CASSSGGAYEQYF. The CDR3 nucleotides are TGCGCCAGCAGCTCGGGGGGAGCCTACGAGCAGTACTTC.

The genes are TRBV27 and TRBJ2-7; 8 bases fit TRBD1. The CDR3 has 16 amino acids. The V and J ends lost 3 bases and 0 bases, in that order; junction bases with no gene match: 7. Germline values: CDR1 MNHEY, CDR2 SMNVEV (reference sequence). CDR3 region: CASSFTGTGHSYEQYF. As DNA, the CDR3 is TGTGCCAGCAGTTTCACCGGGACAGGTCACTCCTACGAGCAGTACTTC.

V is TRBV29-1 and J is TRBJ1-3; 9 bases align to TRBD1. J lost 0 bases, V lost 2 bases, and 8 bases had no gene match. The CDR3 runs to 17 residues. Germline CDR1 is SQVTM and CDR2 is ANQGSEA. The CDR3 DNA reads TGCAGCGTTGAATATTTTGAGGGACAGGGCTCTGGAAACACCATATATTTT. Its translation is CSVEYFEGQGSGNTIYF.

This clone has only one observation. The DNA of the CDR3 is TGTGCCGCGGACGCGGCAGGCCTTAATTCACCCCTCCACTTT. Its translation is CAADAAGLNSPLHF. The gene calls are TRBV12-5 and TRBJ1-6; D not certain. The CDR3 totals 14 residues. CDR1 and CDR2 (germline): LGHNT, FRNRAP.

The CDR3 bases are TGTGCCTGGAGTCGTGGGACCGTGAATCAGCCCCAGCATTTT. It codes for CAWSRGTVNQPQHF. The V gene is TRBV30, the J gene TRBJ1-5; TRBD1 is a possible D gene (5 bases). V gave up 2 bases and J gave up 4 bases, with 12 bases separating them. Germline V gene lookup returns CDR1 GTSNPN and CDR2 SVGIG (reference sequence). The CDR3 totals 14 residues.

This chain uses TRBV5-1 with TRBJ1-1; D call uncertain. The CDR3 covers 14 residues. V was pared by 0 bases and J by 2 bases, with 8 bases between. Germline assignment: CDR1 SGHRS and CDR2 YFSETQ. CDR3 DNA sequence: TGCGCCAGCAGCTTGGGGAGGAGTAACACTGAAGCTTTCTTT. Translating gives CASSLGRSNTEAFF.

V and J are TRBV2 and TRBJ2-7; TRBD2 matches at 15 bases. The V segment lost 8 bases and the J segment 0 bases; nucleotides outside the gene matches: 5. This CDR3 is 16 amino acids long. Germline V CDR1 and CDR2: SNHLY, FYNNEI. In DNA form, the CDR3 reads TGTGCCAGCTCGGGACTAGCGGGGGGAAGCTCCTACGAGCAGTACTTC. This encodes CASSGLAGGSSYEQYF.